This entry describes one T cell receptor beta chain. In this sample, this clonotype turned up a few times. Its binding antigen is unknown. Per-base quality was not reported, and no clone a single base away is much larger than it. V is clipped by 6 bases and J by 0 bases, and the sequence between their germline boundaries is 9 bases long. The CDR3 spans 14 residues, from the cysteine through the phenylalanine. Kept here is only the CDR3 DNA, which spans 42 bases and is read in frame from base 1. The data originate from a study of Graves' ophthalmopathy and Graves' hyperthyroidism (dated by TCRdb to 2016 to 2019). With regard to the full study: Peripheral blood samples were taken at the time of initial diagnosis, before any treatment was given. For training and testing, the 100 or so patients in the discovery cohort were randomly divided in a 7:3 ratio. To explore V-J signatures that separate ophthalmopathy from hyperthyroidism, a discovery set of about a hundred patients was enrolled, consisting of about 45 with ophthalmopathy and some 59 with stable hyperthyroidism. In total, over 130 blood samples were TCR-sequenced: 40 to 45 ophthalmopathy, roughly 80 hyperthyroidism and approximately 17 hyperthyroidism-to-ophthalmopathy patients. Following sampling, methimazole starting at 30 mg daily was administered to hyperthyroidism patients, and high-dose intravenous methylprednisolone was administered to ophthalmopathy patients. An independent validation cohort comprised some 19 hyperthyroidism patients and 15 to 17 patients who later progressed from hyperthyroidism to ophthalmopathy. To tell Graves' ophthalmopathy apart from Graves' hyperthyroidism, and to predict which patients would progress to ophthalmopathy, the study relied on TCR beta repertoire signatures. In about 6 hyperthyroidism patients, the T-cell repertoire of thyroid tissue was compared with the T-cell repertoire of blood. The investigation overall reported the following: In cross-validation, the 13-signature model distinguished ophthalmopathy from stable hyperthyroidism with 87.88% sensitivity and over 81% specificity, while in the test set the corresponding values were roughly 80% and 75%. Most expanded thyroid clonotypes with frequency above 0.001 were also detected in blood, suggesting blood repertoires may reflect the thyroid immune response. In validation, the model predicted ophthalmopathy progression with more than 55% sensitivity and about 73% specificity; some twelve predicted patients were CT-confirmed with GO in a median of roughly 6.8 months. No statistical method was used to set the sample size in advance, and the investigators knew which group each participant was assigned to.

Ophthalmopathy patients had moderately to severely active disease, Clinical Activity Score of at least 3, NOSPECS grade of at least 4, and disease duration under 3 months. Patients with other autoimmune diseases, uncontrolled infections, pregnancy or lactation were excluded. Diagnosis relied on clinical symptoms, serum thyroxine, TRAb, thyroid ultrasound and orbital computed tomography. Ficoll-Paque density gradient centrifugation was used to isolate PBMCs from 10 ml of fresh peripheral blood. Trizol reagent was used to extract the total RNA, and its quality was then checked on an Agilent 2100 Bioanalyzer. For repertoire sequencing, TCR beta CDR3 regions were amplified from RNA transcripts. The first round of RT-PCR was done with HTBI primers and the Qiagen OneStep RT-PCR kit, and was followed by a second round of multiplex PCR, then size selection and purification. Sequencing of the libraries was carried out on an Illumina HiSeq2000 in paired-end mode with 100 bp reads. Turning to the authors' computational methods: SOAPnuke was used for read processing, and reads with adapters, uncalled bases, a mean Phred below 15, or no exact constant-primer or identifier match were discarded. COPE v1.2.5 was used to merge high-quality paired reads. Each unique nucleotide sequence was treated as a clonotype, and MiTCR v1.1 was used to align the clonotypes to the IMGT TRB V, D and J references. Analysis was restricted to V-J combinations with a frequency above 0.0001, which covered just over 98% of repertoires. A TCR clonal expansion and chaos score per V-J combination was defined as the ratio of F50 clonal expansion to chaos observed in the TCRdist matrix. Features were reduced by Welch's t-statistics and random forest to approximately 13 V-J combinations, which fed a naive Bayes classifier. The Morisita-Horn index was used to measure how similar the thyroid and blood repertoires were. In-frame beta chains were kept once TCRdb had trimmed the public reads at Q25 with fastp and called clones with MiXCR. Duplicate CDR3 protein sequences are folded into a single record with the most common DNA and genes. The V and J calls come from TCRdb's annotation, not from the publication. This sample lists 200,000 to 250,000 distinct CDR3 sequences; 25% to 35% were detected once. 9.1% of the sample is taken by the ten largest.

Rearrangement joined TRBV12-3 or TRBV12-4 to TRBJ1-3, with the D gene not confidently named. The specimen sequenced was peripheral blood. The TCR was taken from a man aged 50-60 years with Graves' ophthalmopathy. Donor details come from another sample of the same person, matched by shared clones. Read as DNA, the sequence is TGTGCCAGCAGACGGGGAAACTCTGGAAACACCATATATTTT. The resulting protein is CASRRGNSGNTIYF.